The rows below give T cell receptor beta chains drawn from one sample of a study of cytomegalovirus exposure and HLA in healthy donors. Data came from immunoSEQ multiplex PCR; TCRdb stores just in-frame clones and leaves some out. The sample includes 140,000 to 150,000 clones, about 80% of them seen just once. Sample: PBMCs. All receptors derive from a middle-aged man in good health and CMV-seronegative. Each CDR3 is given with its conserved first and last residue. Fields, in order: clone size, J gene, D gene, V gene, CDR3 DNA, CDR3 protein. A D gene is named only where the DNA matches it firmly. Size tells how often a clone was seen (once, few, many) or the class of an expanded clone, and some rows leave it out.

- | TRBJ2-3 | - | TRBV18 | TGTGCCAGCTCACCGTTGGGGGGGCAAACTCTGAGTAGCACAGATACGCAGTATTTT | CASSPLGGQTLSSTDTQYF
few | TRBJ2-7 | TRBD2 | TRBV27 | TGTGCCAGCAAACGAGGACGGGGGGTAGACTCCTACGAGCAGTACTTC | CASKRGRGVDSYEQYF
few | TRBJ1-4 | TRBD1 | TRBV18 | TGTGCCAGCTCACCACAGGGGGCCACAACTAATGAAAAACTGTTTTTT | CASSPQGATTNEKLFF
- | TRBJ1-6 | - | TRBV9 | TGTGCCAGCAGCGGCGGGGTAAAGGGGCCTCATAATTCACCCCTCCACTTT | CASSGGVKGPHNSPLHF
- | TRBJ1-4 | TRBD1 | TRBV28 | TGTGCCAGCAGTTTAACCGGGACAGGGATCTCTAATGAAAAACTGTTTTTT | CASSLTGTGISNEKLFF
- | TRBJ2-7 | - | TRBV7-9 | TGTGCCAGCAGCCATAATAGGTGGAGGTTGAGCTCCTACGAGCAGTACTTC | CASSHNRWRLSSYEQYF
- | TRBJ1-3 | - | TRBV5-1 | TGCGCCAGCAGTCCGGACAACTCTGGAAACACCATATATTTT | CASSPDNSGNTIYF
- | TRBJ1-2 | - | TRBV7-2 | TGTGCCAGCAGCTTGCCGGGACACCGAACTAATACTCGGGGCTACACCTTC | CASSLPGHRTNTRGYTF
- | TRBJ2-1 | - | TRBV19 | TGTGCCAGTAGTATTAGCTATGCTATAAATGAGCAGTTCTTC | CASSISYAINEQFF
- | TRBJ2-7 | - | TRBV25-1 | TGTGCCAGCAGTGAATACTGGAGCTCCTACGAGCAGTACTTC | CASSEYWSSYEQYF
- | TRBJ1-4 | - | TRBV9 | TGTGCCAGCAGTGCCACGGGGATTGGTGGTGAAAAACTGTTTTTT | CASSATGIGGEKLFF
- | TRBJ2-1 | - | TRBV27 | TGTGCCAGCAGTCCCTACCCCGGGGGTGAGCAGTTCTTC | CASSPYPGGEQFF
- | TRBJ1-5 | - | TRBV28 | TGTGCCAGCAGCTCAACCGGGACACCCTCCCAGCCCCAGCATTTT | CASSSTGTPSQPQHF
once | TRBJ1-1 | - | TRBV7-9 | TGTGCCAGCAGCTTATTCGGGAACACTGAAGCTTTCTTT | CASSLFGNTEAFF
- | TRBJ2-7 | TRBD1 | TRBV19 | TGTGCCAGTAGTCCCGACTCCCGGACAGGGGGAAGCGAGCAGTACTTC | CASSPDSRTGGSEQYF
- | TRBJ2-1 | TRBD1 | TRBV4-2 | TGTGCCAGCAGCCCCGGAATACAGGGGGCTCAGGACAATGAGCAGTTCTTC | CASSPGIQGAQDNEQFF
- | TRBJ2-7 | TRBD2 | TRBV28 | TGTGCCAGCAGTAAAGCGGGGGGGGAGGGCTACGAGCAGTACTTC | CASSKAGGEGYEQYF
- | TRBJ2-3 | - | TRBV12-2 | TGTGCAAGTCGCTTAGTTTCGGATACGCAGTATTTT | CASRLVSDTQYF
- | TRBJ1-5 | TRBD1 | TRBV18 | TGTGCCAGCTCAGAGACAGGGACCAATCAGCCCCAGCATTTT | CASSETGTNQPQHF
- | TRBJ2-6 | - | TRBV27 | TGTGCCAGCAGTCCCCGGCGGGTGGGGAGCTCTGGGGCCAACGTCCTGACTTTC | CASSPRRVGSSGANVLTF
- | TRBJ2-4 | TRBD1 | TRBV5-4 | TGTGCCAGCAGACCAGGACAGGGAAGGTCTCAGTACTTC | CASRPGQGRSQYF
- | TRBJ1-4 | TRBD1 | TRBV5-1 | TGCGCCAGCAGCACAACAGGGGCGGCTAATGAAAAACTGTTTTTT | CASSTTGAANEKLFF